This T cell receptor beta chain originates from a study of cytomegalovirus exposure and HLA in healthy donors. As regards this clone: Other DNA sequences within the sample encode an identical CDR3.

Using immunoSEQ multiplex PCR, the repertoire was profiled, and TCRdb retains in-frame clones only, with some absent. The profile shows some 180,000 clones, 81% of them singletons. The length of the CDR3 is 14 residues. Germline V gene lookup returns CDR1 SGDLS and CDR2 YYNGEE. The V end was cut by 0 bases, the J end by 3 bases, with 9 bases between. Sequencing input: PBMCs. The receptor comes from a woman under 40 in good health and CMV-seronegative. The V call is TRBV9, the J call TRBJ1-2; D might be TRBD1 (6 bases). The CDR3 here is CASSVGGGDYGYTF. The DNA of the CDR3 is TGTGCCAGCAGCGTAGGCGGGGGCGACTATGGCTACACCTTC.